This entry is about one T cell receptor beta chain. There is no known antigen for this receptor. No clone much larger than this one lies a single base away; base qualities are absent. This specimen belongs to a study of neoadjuvant anti-PD-1 for oral cavity cancer (dated by TCRdb to the early 2020s). About the investigation overall: Patients mostly received three to four biweekly doses of nivolumab at 3 mg/kg before curative-intent surgical resection. Patients without progression received a fourth nivolumab dose around day 43 and underwent definitive surgical resection on days 50-56. Responders were defined as patients with complete response, partial response or stable disease by RECIST 1.1; non-responders were defined as patients with progression. There were roughly 13 patients in the parent correlative cohort, and the response rate was less than 40%. Summary of the overall study and its limitations: After neoadjuvant nivolumab, non-responders showed significantly higher T cell clonality (Gini index) in PBMCs than responders did. Higher pretreatment blood Treg/Th17 ratios correlated with both higher pretreatment blood TCRbeta clonality and lower post-treatment tumor TCRbeta clonality. The TCR analyses had only a few patients in each response group, and the authors called for validation in larger cohorts.

PBMC libraries used mostly around 0.5 ug of input genomic DNA for deep sequencing, with six replicates per sample. The immunoSEQ hsTCRbeta kit was used to prepare TCRbeta libraries according to the manufacturer's instructions. The completed libraries were mixed into a single pool at 3 nM, then sequenced with an Illumina NovaSeq 6000 S4 flow cell. Processing in the source paper ran as follows. Raw data preprocessing and quality control were performed with the immunoSEQ Analyzer. The analysis was limited to productive rearrangements, and each clonotype was defined by a unique CDR3 amino acid sequence. Using the R package tcR, the researchers computed the Gini-Simpson index as their estimate of repertoire clonality. Student's t test was used to compare Gini indices, while Pearson correlation assessed associations with tumor size change. TCRdb limited this immuneACCESS table to in-frame rearrangements with V and J called. A share of clones is missing; checked studies link under half to unresolved V genes, and the rest is unexplained. V, J and clone size were drawn from that table, and D and trimming were deduced from the DNA. In all, the sample holds over 15,000 clones, and less than 80% of those were seen once. The ten biggest clones cover about 2.6% of the sample.

Inclusive of the bounding cysteine and phenylalanine, the CDR3 is 16 residues long. Just CDR3 DNA is preserved here, 48 bases in frame from base 1. Based on the germline V gene (reference sequence), the CDR1 and CDR2 sequences are MNHEY and SMNVEV. V loses 1 base of germline sequence and J loses 10 bases, and the interval between the two ends is 19 bases. Interpreted using the paper, the time point label stands for: before neoadjuvant nivolumab. Patients had been newly diagnosed with stage II-IVA oral cavity squamous cell carcinoma, and no prior systemic or radiation treatment had been given to the patients. Everyone in the cohort had locally advanced, HPV-negative oral cavity squamous cell carcinoma. Peripheral blood mononuclear cells were analyzed directly and were not maintained or expanded in culture. The samples were drawn from a longitudinal correlative study tied to a single-arm phase II trial testing neoadjuvant nivolumab in oral cavity squamous cell carcinoma. Subject-matched pre- and post-treatment PBMCs and tumors from three responders and three non-responders were subjected to genomic DNA-based TCRbeta sequencing. Peripheral blood mononuclear cells were collected before nivolumab treatment and were collected again after treatment, at the time of surgery. The Maxwell RSC DNA from Cells kit was used to extract genomic DNA from PBMCs.

The receptor was isolated from a person aged 35 to 85 with oral cavity squamous cell carcinoma. Recombination linked TRBV27 to TRBJ1-4, with the identity of the D gene unclear. The material was PBMCs, obtained before nivolumab (anti-PD-1) treatment. The DNA sequence reads TGTGCCAGCAGTTTATTTGGTGGCAGAGATAAGAGAAAACTGTTTTTT. Its protein reads: CASSLFGGRDKRKLFF.